The present TCR beta chain was sequenced within a study of cytomegalovirus exposure and HLA in healthy donors. On this clone: Its specificity is not known.

The V end was cut by 3 bases, the J end by 0 bases, with 12 bases between. CDR1 is ENHRY, CDR2 SYGVKD, per germline. The CDR3 sequence is 16 residues long. With 60 Vbeta and 13 Jbeta primers, the PCR was carried out. Sequencing used immunoSEQ multiplex PCR; TCRdb keeps in-frame clones, though not all of them. Among more than 130,000 clones listed, roughly three quarters were seen once. Study outcomes and limitations: In most subjects, TCR beta sequences reportedly gave accurate predictions of HLA-A and HLA-B alleles.

The V call is TRBV10-3, the J call TRBJ1-5, with D hard to call. This clonotype was obtained from a woman in her 50s in good health and CMV-seronegative. The sample taken for sequencing was PBMCs. The chain's CDR3 is CAISESRGDSNQPQHF. CDR3 nucleotide sequence: TGTGCCATCAGTGAATCCCGAGGAGATAGCAATCAGCCCCAGCATTTT.